The TCR beta chain under discussion was sequenced for a study of identical twins. General study findings and limits: Abundant beta clonotypes from cord blood had fewer insertions, unlike memory repertoires, which showed none. Conclusions relied on cross-sectional statistical analysis, not following the same donors.

Comments on this clonotype: The antigen is undetermined.

Via MiXCR, TCRdb re-called the 5' RACE reads, giving one row per CDR3 protein. The table lists under 1 million distinct CDR3 sequences, about 12% of them singletons, with 1.5% to 2% in the top ten. V lost 1 base and J lost 8, with 15 bases in between. Germline V gives CDR1 SGHNT, CDR2 YENEEA. This CDR3 comprises 14 residues. This sample also appeared in a second study, on yellow fever vaccine responses in identical twins.

The V gene is TRBV11-3, the J gene TRBJ2-7; D remains unclear. The TCR was taken from a woman aged 18-29 years in good health. The source material was PBMCs. CDR3 protein: CASSLANSESQQYF. CDR3 in DNA: TGTGCCAGCAGCTTAGCAAACTCGGAGTCGCAGCAGTACTTC.